The sample holds a few counts of the clone carrying this TCR beta chain. Its matching antigen is unknown. The germline gene is not matched at one end of the junction; a read error may be the cause. This entry comes from a study of CD4 T cells in relation to SARS-CoV-2 and coronaviruses. Whole-study context: TCR beta CDR3s were sequenced after roughly ten-day antigen culture of PBMCs.

Data came from immunoSEQ multiplex PCR; TCRdb stores just in-frame clones and leaves some out. This table has approximately 25,000 clones, around three quarters appearing once. The unexposed donors gave CD4+ T cells in about 2011-2018, prior to COVID-19. CD4+ T cells were isolated from the cells after about 11 days of culture. Testing used SARS-CoV-2 S/N and four cold-coronavirus spikes on unexposed-donor CD4+ T cells, cells permitting. CDR1 is SGHTA, CDR2 FQGNSA, per germline. This CDR3 has 14 amino acids. V is TRBV7-2 and J is TRBJ2-3; perhaps D is TRBD1 or TRBD2 (5 bases each). Sample: CD4+ T cells from PBMCs, cultured in vitro. The sequence came from a human donor in good health. The CDR3 loop is CASRLGGRADTQYF. The CDR3 DNA follows: TGTGCCAGCAGATTAGGAGGCAGGGCAGATACGCAGTATTTT.